Listed below are T cell receptor beta chains from one sample, sequenced in a study of T cell responses to AZD1222 COVID-19 vaccine. TCRdb's copy holds only in-frame clones and misses some; the assay was immunoSEQ multiplex PCR. This sample has under 150,000 clones; more than 70% occur once, and the top ten carry 6.5%. The sample here was peripheral blood, taken 28 days after the second AZD1222 dose. The receptors derive from an adult who received the AZD1222 COVID-19 vaccine. Both conserved end residues are part of each CDR3. Fields, in order: J gene, V gene, CDR3 protein.

>TRBJ1-6|TRBV6-1
CASSEEPVDRGRSPLHF
>TRBJ1-1|TRBV28
CASRGPGSGTEAFF
>TRBJ2-6|TRBV6-4
CASRSDSGANVLTF
>TRBJ1-5|TRBV18
CASSPRDSLGQPQHF
>TRBJ2-7|TRBV27
CASSFWQDAYEQYF
>TRBJ2-7|TRBV5-4
CASSFGQEQYEQYF
>TRBJ1-5|TRBV4-3
CASSQNPGQGPSNQPQHF
>TRBJ1-1|TRBV13
CASSLIKNTEAFF
>TRBJ2-2|TRBV5-6
CASSLAALTNTGELFF
>TRBJ2-7|TRBV7-2
CASSHRGTSGVSYEQYF
>TRBJ1-3|TRBV11-2
CASSFKILSGNTIYF
>TRBJ2-3|TRBV5-4
CASSLSAGSTDTQYF
>TRBJ1-2|TRBV19
CASTRDRLNYGYTF
>TRBJ1-1|TRBV18
CASSPGSQEEAFF
>TRBJ2-5|TRBV5-1
CASSLRTGAQETQYF
>TRBJ2-7|TRBV13
CASSLGGTVYEQYF
>TRBJ2-1|TRBV2
CASSPLAGVVEGFF
>TRBJ1-4|TRBV6-5
CASSLGTGDEKLFF
>TRBJ1-3|TRBV27
CASRSHSGNTIYF
>TRBJ1-5|TRBV2
CASSANEGQPQHF
>TRBJ2-6|TRBV6-1
CASSGTGTDGSGANVLTF
>TRBJ2-5|TRBV4-2
CASSQDLQQETQYF
>TRBJ2-7|TRBV5-4
CASSLQQGSYEQYF
>TRBJ2-7|TRBV6-5
CASRPGTVYEQYF
>TRBJ2-5|TRBV19
CASSNRGLSATQYF
>TRBJ2-1|TRBV29-1
CSAIPQFSGNEQFF
>TRBJ2-7|TRBV6-2/TRBV6-3
CASSYATYEQYF
>TRBJ2-5|TRBV4-2
CASSQEGRIETQYF
>TRBJ1-2|TRBV27
CASRPSRIYGYTF
>TRBJ1-5|TRBV7-2
CASSAGTKYNQPQHF
>TRBJ2-7|TRBV18
CASSPGRYEQYF
>TRBJ1-1|TRBV6-5
CASSGRSTEAFF
>TRBJ2-2|TRBV5-1
CASSQDGNTGELFF
>TRBJ1-4|TRBV5-1
CASSLRTANEKLFF
>TRBJ2-3|TRBV4-1
CASSQVSGDTQYF
>TRBJ2-7|TRBV2
CASSRDRGPYEQYF
>TRBJ2-2|TRBV18
CASSLNTGELFF
>TRBJ2-3|TRBV7-6
CASSTEGTQYF
>TRBJ1-5|TRBV7-9
CASSQTTGPQHF
>TRBJ2-2|TRBV2
CASRIDKNTGELFF
>TRBJ1-3|TRBV5-6
CASSTTGAGNTIYF
>TRBJ1-2|TRBV6-2/TRBV6-3
CASSSMTGVNYGYTF
>TRBJ1-1|TRBV5-1
CASSLGPTNTEAFF
>TRBJ1-2|TRBV5-1
CASSLRAGGNYGYTF
>TRBJ2-3|TRBV29-1
CSVEERGGDTDTQYF